Below are 16 T cell receptor beta chains sequenced from a single sample in a study of neoadjuvant anti-PD-1 for oral cavity cancer (dated by TCRdb to 2020 to 2023). Libraries were built with the immunoSEQ multiplex PCR assay. The table was pulled from immuneACCESS by TCRdb, which kept in-frame rearrangements only. Such tables lose some clones; where checked, under half of the loss comes from unresolved V genes, and the rest has no known cause. This sample gives approximately 7,600 clones in total; about half of them show up just once. The ten biggest clones cover about an eighth of the sample. Explained via the paper, the time point label denotes: before neoadjuvant nivolumab. The material sequenced was tumor tissue, taken before nivolumab (anti-PD-1) treatment. The receptors shown here come from a person between 40 and 85 years old with oral cavity squamous cell carcinoma.

The chain links TRBV7-9 to TRBJ2-1, with 9 bases lining up with TRBD2. Germline V gene data show CDR1 as SEHNR and CDR2 as FQNEAQ (reference sequence). CDR3 length: 15 amino acids. Losses at the gene ends were 2 bases for V and 5 bases for J; bases not matched to a gene: 4. This chain's CDR3 is CASSLTSGRHNEQFF. The CDR3 nucleotides are TGTGCCAGCAGCTTAACCAGCGGGAGGCACAATGAGCAGTTCTTC.

The CDR3 protein is CASSEEWGGYTF. The CDR3 region has the DNA TGTGCCAGCAGTGAAGAGTGGGGAGGCTACACCTTC. V usage is TRBV6-1 and J usage is TRBJ1-2, with D unclear. CDR1 and CDR2 from the germline V gene are MNHNS and SASEGT. V was pared by 1 base and J by 8 bases, with 8 bases between. This CDR3 region has 12 residues.

This clone was found once. This chain joins TRBV10-3 and TRBJ2-1; D tentatively reads TRBD1 or TRBD2 (5 bases each). This CDR3 comprises 17 residues. Looked up from germline, CDR1 is ENHRY and CDR2 is SYGVKD. Between the trimmed V and J ends, which lost 7 bases and 0 bases, there was a span of 19 bases. The DNA for the CDR3 is TGTGCCATCAAGGGGCAGGCTAGCAGAAGCTCCTACAATGAGCAGTTCTTC. Residues: CAIKGQASRSSYNEQFF.

The gene calls are TRBV7-9 and TRBJ2-5; 9 bases align to TRBD2. Germline CDR1 SEHNR, CDR2 FQNEAQ (reference sequence). The CDR3 runs 17 residues. V gave up 5 bases and J gave up 2 bases; unmatched junction bases: 12. The CDR3 protein is CASSPRLAERGQETQYF. In nucleotides, the CDR3 is TGTGCCAGCAGCCCCCGACTAGCGGAAAGGGGACAAGAGACCCAGTACTTC. The variable domain in full, completed from reference TRBV7-9 and TRBJ2-5, reads DTGVSQNPRHKITKRGQNVTFRCDPISEHNRLYWYRQTLGQGPEFLTYFQNEAQLEKSRLLSDRFSAERPKGSFSTLEIQRTEQGDSAMYLCASSPRLAERGQETQYFGPGTRLLVL.

This clone has just one count. V is TRBV5-8 and J is TRBJ2-1, with D perhaps given as TRBD1 or TRBD2 (5 bases each). Trimming took 4 bases from V and 0 from J, leaving 8 bases between them. Germline V lookup: CDR1 SGHTS, CDR2 YDEGEE. There are 14 residues in the CDR3. CDR3 sequence reads: CASSPGSSYNEQFF. The CDR3 nucleotides are TGTGCCAGCAGCCCAGGGAGCTCCTACAATGAGCAGTTCTTC.

This clone was picked up a small number of times. The chain employs TRBV5-4 and TRBJ2-1; D not resolved. The ends were cut back, 6 bases at V and 3 bases at J, with 16 bases in the middle. The V gene's germline CDR1 is SGHNT and CDR2 YYREEE (reference sequence). The CDR3 loop spans 15 amino acids. The CDR3 nucleotides are TGTGCCAGCATCCAACTACCCCCTTTCTACAATGAGCAGTTCTTC. It is translated as CASIQLPPFYNEQFF.

V and J are TRBV28 and TRBJ1-1; 8 positions agree with TRBD1. CDR1 and CDR2 (germline): MDHEN, SYDVKM. Losses at the gene ends were 6 bases for V and 0 bases for J; bases not matched to a gene: 12. The CDR3 has 17 residues. The CDR3 loop reads CASRAGTGRTMNTEAFF. CDR3 in DNA: TGTGCCAGCAGAGCCGGGACAGGTAGGACTATGAACACTGAAGCTTTCTTT. Full variable domain (rest looked up from reference TRBV28 and TRBJ1-1): DVKVTQSSRYLVKRTGEKVFLECVQDMDHENMFWYRQDPGLGLRLIYFSYDVKMKEKGDIPEGYSVSREKKERFSLILESASTNQTSMYLCASRAGTGRTMNTEAFFGQGTRLTVV.

The gene calls are TRBV5-6 and TRBJ1-5; 9 nucleotides match TRBD1. This CDR3 spans 14 amino acids. V lost 4 bases and J lost 6; bases outside the gene matches: 5. CDR1 and CDR2 (germline): SGHDT, YYEEEE. The CDR3 DNA follows: TGTGCCAGCAGCCGACAGGGGGACAGTCAGCCCCAGCATTTT. This translates into CASSRQGDSQPQHF.

This clone has a single count. The V call is TRBV19, the J call TRBJ1-5, with 11 bases matching TRBD1. The CDR3 runs to 18 residues. V gave up 3 bases and J gave up 0 bases; unmatched junction bases: 7. Per the germline V gene, CDR1 is LNHDA and CDR2 is SQIVND (reference sequence). The CDR3 protein is CASSIRDRGGFSNQPQHF. CDR3 nucleotides: TGTGCCAGTAGTATCCGGGACAGGGGGGGGTTTAGCAATCAGCCCCAGCATTTT.

The J gene is TRBJ2-2, the V gene TRBV6-1; D is unclear. The CDR3 consists of 11 residues. Germline assignment: CDR1 MNHNS and CDR2 SASEGT. The V end lost 6 bases, the J end lost 9 bases, and 8 bases lay between the germline ends. CDR3 sequence: CASRDPRELFF. CDR3 nucleotide sequence: TGTGCCAGCAGGGACCCCCGGGAGCTGTTTTTT.

The gene calls are TRBV6-6 and TRBJ2-7; 7 nucleotides match TRBD1. The CDR3 is 11 amino acids. Unmatched junction bases numbered 2, after V lost 10 bases and J lost 2 bases. Germline assignment: CDR1 MNHNY and CDR2 SVGAGI (reference sequence). The CDR3 coding sequence is TGTGCCACCGGGACAGCCTACGAGCAGTACTTC. As protein: CATGTAYEQYF.

The chain carries TRBV6-1 and TRBJ1-2; 10 nucleotides match TRBD1. V lost 5 bases, J lost 4 bases, and 4 bases stayed unmatched. Germline V gene sequence: CDR1 MNHNS, CDR2 SASEGT. This CDR3 has 14 amino acids. The CDR3 reads CASSTGQGGYGYTF. The CDR3 DNA follows: TGTGCCAGCAGTACCGGACAGGGGGGCTATGGCTACACCTTC.

The chain recombines TRBV19 with TRBJ1-4, with D unresolved. Germline values: CDR1 LNHDA, CDR2 SQIVND (reference sequence). The CDR3 covers 15 residues. Trimming stripped 6 bases from V and 0 bases from J, with 11 bases between. The CDR3 region is CASRPRHSTNEKLFF. The DNA for the CDR3 is TGTGCCAGTAGACCCCGACACTCAACTAATGAAAAACTGTTTTTT.

The CDR3 reads CASSPGTGGITEAFF. In nucleotides, the CDR3 is TGTGCCAGCAGCCCCGGGACAGGGGGCATTACTGAAGCTTTCTTT. The rearrangement joins TRBV7-3 to TRBJ1-1, with 12 bases identical to TRBD1. J was trimmed by 5 bases and V by 5 bases; bases with no gene match: 6. This CDR3 contains 15 residues. From germline, CDR1 is SGHTA and CDR2 FQGTGA.

This clone occurred once. The rearrangement joins TRBV7-6 to TRBJ2-7, with D perhaps matching TRBD2 (6 bases). This CDR3 contains 14 residues. Trimming shortened V by 5 bases and J by 1 base, and 12 bases separated the two germline ends. The germline CDR1 and CDR2 sequences are SGHVS and FNYEAQ. The CDR3 DNA sequence: TGTGCCAGCAGCCCAGCGGGCCGGTCCTACGAGCAGTACTTC. It encodes CASSPAGRSYEQYF.

The genes are TRBV28 and TRBJ2-3; tentative D call: TRBD2 (7 bases). The CDR3 contains 16 residues. Germline CDR1 is MDHEN and CDR2 is SYDVKM. V shed 4 bases and J shed 4 bases, with 18 bases lying between them. The CDR3 spells CASSSPVPGGPDTQYF. The CDR3 coding sequence is TGTGCCAGCAGTTCCCCGGTCCCGGGGGGCCCAGATACGCAGTATTTT.